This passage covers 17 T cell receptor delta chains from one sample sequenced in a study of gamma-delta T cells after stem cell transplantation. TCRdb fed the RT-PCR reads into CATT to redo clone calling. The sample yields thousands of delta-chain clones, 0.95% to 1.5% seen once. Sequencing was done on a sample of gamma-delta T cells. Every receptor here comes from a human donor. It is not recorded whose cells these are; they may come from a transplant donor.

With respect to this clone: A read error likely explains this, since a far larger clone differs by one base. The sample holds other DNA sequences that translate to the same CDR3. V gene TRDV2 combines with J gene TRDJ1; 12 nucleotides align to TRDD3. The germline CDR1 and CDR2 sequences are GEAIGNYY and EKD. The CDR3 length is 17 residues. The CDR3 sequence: CACDTVGTGGYSEKLIF. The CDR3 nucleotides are TGTGCCTGTGACACCGTGGGTACTGGGGGATACTCCGAAAAACTCATCTTT.

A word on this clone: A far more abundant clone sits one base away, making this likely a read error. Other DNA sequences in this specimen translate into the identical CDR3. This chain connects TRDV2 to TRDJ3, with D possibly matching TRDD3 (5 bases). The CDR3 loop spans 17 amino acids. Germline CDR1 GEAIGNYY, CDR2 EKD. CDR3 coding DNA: TGTGCCTGTGACGGGGTACTGAATGTCGGGGACACCAGACAGATGTTTTTC. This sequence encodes CACDGVLNVGDTRQMFF.

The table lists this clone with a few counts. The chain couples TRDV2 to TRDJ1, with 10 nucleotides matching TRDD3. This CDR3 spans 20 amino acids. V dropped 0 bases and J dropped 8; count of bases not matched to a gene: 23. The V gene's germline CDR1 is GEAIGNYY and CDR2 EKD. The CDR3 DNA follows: TGTGCCTGTGACACCTTGCGTTTCTTGGGGGATACTACCAGCCACGACAAACTCATCTTT. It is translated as CACDTLRFLGDTTSHDKLIF.

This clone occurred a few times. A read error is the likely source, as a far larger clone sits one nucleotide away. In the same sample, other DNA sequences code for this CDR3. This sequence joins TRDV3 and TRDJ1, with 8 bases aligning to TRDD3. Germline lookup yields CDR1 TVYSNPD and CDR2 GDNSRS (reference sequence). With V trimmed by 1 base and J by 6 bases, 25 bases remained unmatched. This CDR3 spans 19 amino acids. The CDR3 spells CAFNCPLPWGIRREYKLIF. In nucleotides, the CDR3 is TGTGCCTTTAATTGTCCCCTACCATGGGGGATCCGACGTGAGTATAAACTCATCTTT.

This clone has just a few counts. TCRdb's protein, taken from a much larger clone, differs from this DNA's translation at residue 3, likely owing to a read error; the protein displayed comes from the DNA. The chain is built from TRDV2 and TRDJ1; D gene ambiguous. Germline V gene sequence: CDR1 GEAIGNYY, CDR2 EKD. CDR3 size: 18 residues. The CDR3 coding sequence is TGTGCCCGTGAAACGGTACCGTCAGGGACCCAATACACCGATAAACTCATCTTT. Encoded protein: CARETVPSGTQYTDKLIF.

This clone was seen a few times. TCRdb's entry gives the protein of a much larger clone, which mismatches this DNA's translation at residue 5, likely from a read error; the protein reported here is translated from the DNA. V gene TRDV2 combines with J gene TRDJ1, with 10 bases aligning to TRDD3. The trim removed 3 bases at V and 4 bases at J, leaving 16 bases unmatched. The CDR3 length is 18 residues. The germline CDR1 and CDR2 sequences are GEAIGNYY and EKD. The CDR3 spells CACDELVGDTPYGDKLIF. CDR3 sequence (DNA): TGTGCCTGTGACGAATTGGTGGGGGATACCCCTTATGGCGATAAACTCATCTTT.

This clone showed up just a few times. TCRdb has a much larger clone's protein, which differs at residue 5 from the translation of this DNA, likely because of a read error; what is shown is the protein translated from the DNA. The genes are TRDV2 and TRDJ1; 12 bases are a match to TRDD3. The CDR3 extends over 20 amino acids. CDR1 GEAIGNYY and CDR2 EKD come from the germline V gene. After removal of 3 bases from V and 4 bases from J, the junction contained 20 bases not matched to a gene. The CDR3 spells CACDAVGLGDTPRVGDKLIF. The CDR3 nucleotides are TGTGCCTGTGACGCCGTGGGTCTGGGGGATACGCCACGGGTCGGCGATAAACTCATCTTT.

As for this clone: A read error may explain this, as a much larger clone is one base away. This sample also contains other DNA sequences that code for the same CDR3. The CDR3 nucleotides read TGTGCCCTTGGGGAGAGAACTGGGGGAAAGTCCGGCTCCTCCGATAAACTCATCTTT. This gives the protein CALGERTGGKSGSSDKLIF. The chain uses TRDV1 and TRDJ1, with 9 bases aligning to TRDD3. The CDR3 runs to 19 residues. Germline CDR1 reads TSWWSYY; CDR2 reads QGS.

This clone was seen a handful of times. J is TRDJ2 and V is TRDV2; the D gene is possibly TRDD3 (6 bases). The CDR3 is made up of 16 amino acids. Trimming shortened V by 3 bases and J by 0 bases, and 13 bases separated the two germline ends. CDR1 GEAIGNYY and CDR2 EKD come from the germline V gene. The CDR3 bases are TGTGCCTGTGACGATCTTGGGGGGTCTTTGACAGCACAACTCTTCTTT. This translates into CACDDLGGSLTAQLFF.

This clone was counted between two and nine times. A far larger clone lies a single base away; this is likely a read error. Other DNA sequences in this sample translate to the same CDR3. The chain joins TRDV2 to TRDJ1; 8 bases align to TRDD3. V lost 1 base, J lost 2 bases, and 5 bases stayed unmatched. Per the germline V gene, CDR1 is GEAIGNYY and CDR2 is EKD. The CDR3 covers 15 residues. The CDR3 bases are TGTGCCTGTGACACTCTTGGGGATACTACCGATAAACTCATCTTT. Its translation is CACDTLGDTTDKLIF.

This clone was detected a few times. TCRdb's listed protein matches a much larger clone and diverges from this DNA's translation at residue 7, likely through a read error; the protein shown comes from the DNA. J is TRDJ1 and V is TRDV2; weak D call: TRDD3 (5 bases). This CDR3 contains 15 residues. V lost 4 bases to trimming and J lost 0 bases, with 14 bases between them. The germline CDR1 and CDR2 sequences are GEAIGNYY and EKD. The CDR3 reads CACEQLEAYTDKLIF. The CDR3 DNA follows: TGTGCCTGTGAACAACTGGAGGCGTACACCGATAAACTCATCTTT.

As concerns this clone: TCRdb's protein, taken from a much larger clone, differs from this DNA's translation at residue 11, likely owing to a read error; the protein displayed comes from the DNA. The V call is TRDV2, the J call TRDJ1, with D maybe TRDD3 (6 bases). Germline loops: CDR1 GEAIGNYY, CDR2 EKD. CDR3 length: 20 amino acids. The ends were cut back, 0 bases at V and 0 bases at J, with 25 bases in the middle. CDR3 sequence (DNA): TGTGCCTGTGACACCGTAAGTCCCTTGGGGGGTAAAAGGGACACCGATAAACTCATCTTT. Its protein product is CACDTVSPLGGKRDTDKLIF.

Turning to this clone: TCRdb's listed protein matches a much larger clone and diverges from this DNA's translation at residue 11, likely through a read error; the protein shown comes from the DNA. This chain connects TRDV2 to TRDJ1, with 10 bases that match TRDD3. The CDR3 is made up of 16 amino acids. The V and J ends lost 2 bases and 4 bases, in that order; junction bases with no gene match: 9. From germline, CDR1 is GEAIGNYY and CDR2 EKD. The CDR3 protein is CACDILGDSYIDKLIF. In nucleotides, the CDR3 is TGTGCCTGTGACATACTGGGGGATTCGTACATCGATAAACTCATCTTT.

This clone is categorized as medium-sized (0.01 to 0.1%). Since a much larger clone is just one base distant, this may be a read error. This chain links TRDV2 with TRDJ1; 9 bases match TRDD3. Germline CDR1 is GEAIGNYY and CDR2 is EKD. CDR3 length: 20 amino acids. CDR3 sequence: CACDPLVATGGESYTVKLIF. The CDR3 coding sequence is TGTGCCTGTGACCCCTTAGTTGCTACTGGGGGAGAATCGTACACCGTTAAACTCATCTTT.

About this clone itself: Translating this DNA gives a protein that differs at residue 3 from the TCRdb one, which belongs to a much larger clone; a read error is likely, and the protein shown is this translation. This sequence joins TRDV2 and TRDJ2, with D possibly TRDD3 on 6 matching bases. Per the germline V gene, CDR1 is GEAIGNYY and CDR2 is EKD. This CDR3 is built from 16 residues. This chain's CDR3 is CARDTIGGSLTAQLFF. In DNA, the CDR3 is TGTGCCCGTGACACAATTGGGGGGTCTTTGACAGCACAACTCTTCTTT.

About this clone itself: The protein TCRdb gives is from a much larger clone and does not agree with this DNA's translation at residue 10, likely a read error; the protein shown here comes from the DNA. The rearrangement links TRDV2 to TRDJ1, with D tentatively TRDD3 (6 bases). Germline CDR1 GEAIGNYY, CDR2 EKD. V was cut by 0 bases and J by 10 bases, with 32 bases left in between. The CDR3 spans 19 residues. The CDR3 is CACDTIGAVFGDPPARLIF. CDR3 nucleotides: TGTGCCTGTGACACCATTGGAGCCGTCTTTGGGGATCCCCCGGCTAGACTCATCTTT.

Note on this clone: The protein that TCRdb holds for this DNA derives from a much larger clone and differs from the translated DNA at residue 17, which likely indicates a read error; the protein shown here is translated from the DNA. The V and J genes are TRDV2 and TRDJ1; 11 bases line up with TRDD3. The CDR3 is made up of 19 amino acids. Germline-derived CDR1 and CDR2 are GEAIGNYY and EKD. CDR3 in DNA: TGTGCCTGTGACACCTTACCCGTACTGGGGGATAGGTACACCGATAAACCCATCTTT. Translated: CACDTLPVLGDRYTDKPIF.